Described below is a single T cell receptor (beta chain) sequence and its context. CD8+ and CD4+ T cells taken from blood had their TCR beta sequenced. TEMRA cells underwent FACS enrichment and CD8+ and CD4+ T cells underwent negative isolation. Random hexamers primed reverse transcription of about 0.5 to 1 ug RNA. One entry per CDR3 protein, called by TCRdb with MiXCR from the immunoSEQ multiplex PCR reads. The sample has 190,000 or so distinct CDR3 sequences, approximately 95% seen once. The data were taken from a study of CD8 T cells in Susac syndrome. Germline CDR1 and CDR2: ENHRY and SYGVKD. The CDR3 is 18 residues long. V shed 5 bases, J shed 2 bases, and the junction held 8 bases outside the gene matches.

This rearrangement joins TRBV10-3 to TRBJ2-1; TRBD2 aligns across 14 bases. The sample comprised CD4+ T cells from PBMCs. The receptor comes from a human donor with multiple sclerosis. This CDR3 reads CAISRGTSGGSAYNEQFF. For the CDR3, the DNA is TGTGCCATCAGTCGCGGGACTAGCGGGGGCTCGGCCTACAATGAGCAGTTCTTC.